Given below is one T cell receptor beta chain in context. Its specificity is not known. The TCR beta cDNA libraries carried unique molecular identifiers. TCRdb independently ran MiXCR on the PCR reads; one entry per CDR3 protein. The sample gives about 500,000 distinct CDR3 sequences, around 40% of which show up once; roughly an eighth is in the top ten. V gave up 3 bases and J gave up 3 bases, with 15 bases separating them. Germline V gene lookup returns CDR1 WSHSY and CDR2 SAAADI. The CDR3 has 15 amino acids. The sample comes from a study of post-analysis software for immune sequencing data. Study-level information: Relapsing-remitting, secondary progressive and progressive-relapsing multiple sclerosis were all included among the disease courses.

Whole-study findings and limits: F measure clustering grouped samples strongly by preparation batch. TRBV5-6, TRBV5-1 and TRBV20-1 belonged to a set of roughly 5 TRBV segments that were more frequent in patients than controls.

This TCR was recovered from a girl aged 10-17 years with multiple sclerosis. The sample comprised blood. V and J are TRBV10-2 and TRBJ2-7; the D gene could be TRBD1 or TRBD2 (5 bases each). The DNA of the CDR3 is TGCGCCAGCAGTGACTTCCGGGACCTAAACTACGAGCAGTACTTC. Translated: CASSDFRDLNYEQYF.